This TCR beta chain was captured by sequencing in a study of T cell repertoires in cytomegalovirus infection. The wider study: It can be stated that public TCR beta signatures indicated CMV infection as well as a matching HLA type. The study, taken as a whole, reports: HLA-C-restricted, CMV-specific TCR beta clonotypes were dominant ex vivo. The study identified carriers of CMV plus the relevant HLA from cumulative public TCR beta family frequency.

TCRdb re-analysed the reads in MiXCR, keeping a single row per CDR3 protein. Of fewer than 200,000 distinct CDR3 sequences in the sample, 14% are singletons; the top ten hold roughly 27%. This clonotype showed up many times. Its antigen is unidentified. This CDR3 is 15 amino acids long. The ends lost 6 bases at V and 3 bases at J; junction bases unmatched: 7. The sequence came from a human donor in good health (CMV status not recorded). Some clones in this sample may be carry-over from other donors' samples. The specimen sequenced was PBMCs. The chain carries TRBV12-3 or TRBV12-4 and TRBJ1-5, with 8 bases lining up with TRBD1. The chain's CDR3 is CASRQQGVVNQPQHF. The CDR3 DNA sequence: TGTGCCAGCAGACAACAGGGGGTAGTCAATCAGCCCCAGCATTTT.